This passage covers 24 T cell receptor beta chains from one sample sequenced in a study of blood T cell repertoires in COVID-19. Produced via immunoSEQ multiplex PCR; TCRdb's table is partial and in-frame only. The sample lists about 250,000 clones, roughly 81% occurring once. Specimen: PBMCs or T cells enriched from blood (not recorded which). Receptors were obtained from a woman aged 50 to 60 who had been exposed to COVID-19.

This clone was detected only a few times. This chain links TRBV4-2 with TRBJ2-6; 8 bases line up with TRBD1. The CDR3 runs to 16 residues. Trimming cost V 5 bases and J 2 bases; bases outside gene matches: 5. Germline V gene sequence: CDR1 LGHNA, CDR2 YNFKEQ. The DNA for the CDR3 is TGTGCCAGCAGCGCTCAGGGGGCTGCTGGGGCCAACGTCCTGACTTTC. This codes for CASSAQGAAGANVLTF.

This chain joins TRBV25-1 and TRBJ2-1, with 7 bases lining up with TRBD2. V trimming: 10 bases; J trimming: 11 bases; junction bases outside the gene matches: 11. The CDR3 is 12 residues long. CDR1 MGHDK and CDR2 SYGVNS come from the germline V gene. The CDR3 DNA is TGTGCCACCGGGGGGAGTACAATGAAGCAGTTCTTC. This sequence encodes CATGGSTMKQFF. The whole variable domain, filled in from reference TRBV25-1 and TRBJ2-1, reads EADIYQTPRYLVIGTGKKITLECSQTMGHDKMYWYQQDPGMELHLIHYSYGVNSTEKGDLSSESTVSRIRTEHFPLTLESARPSHTSQYLCATGGSTMKQFFGPGTRLTVL.

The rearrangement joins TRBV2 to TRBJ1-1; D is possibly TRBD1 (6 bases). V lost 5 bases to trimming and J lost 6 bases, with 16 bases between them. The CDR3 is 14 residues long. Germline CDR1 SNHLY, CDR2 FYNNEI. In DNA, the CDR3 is TGTGCCAGCAGTCTTCTCCAGGGGAGTTCTGAAGCTTTCTTT. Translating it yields CASSLLQGSSEAFF.

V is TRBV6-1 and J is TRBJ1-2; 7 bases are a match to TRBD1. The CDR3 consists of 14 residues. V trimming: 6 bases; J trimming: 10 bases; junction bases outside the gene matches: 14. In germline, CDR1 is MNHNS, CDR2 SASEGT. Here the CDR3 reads CASSHGQASGNYTF. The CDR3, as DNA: TGTGCCAGCAGCCATGGACAGGCATCTGGAAACTACACCTTC.

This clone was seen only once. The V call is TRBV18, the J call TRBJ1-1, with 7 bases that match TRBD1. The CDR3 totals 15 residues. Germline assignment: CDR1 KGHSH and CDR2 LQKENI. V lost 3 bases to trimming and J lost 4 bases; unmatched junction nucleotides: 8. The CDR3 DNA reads TGTGCCAGCTCACCCGCAATGACAGGGACCACTGAAGCTTTCTTT. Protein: CASSPAMTGTTEAFF.

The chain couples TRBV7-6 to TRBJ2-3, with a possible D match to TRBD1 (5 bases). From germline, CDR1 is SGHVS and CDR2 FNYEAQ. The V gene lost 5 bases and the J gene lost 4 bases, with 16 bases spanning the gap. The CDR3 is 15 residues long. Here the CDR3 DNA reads TGTGCCAGCAGCCGCAGGGTCAATGGTGCAGATACGCAGTATTTT. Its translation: CASSRRVNGADTQYF.

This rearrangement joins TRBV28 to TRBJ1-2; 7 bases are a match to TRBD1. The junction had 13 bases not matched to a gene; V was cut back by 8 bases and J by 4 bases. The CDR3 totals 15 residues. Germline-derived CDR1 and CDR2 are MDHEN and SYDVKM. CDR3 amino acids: CASAPGGTLPYGYTF. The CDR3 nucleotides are TGTGCCAGCGCCCCAGGGGGAACCCTCCCCTATGGCTACACCTTC.

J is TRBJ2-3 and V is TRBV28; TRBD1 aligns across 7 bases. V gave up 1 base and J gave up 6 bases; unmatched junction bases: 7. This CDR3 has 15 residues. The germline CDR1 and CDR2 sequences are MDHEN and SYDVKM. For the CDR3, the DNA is TGTGCCAGCAGTTTATCCGGACAGGTAGCCGATACGCAGTATTTT. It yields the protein CASSLSGQVADTQYF. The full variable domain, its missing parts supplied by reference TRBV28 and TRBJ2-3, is DVKVTQSSRYLVKRTGEKVFLECVQDMDHENMFWYRQDPGLGLRLIYFSYDVKMKEKGDIPEGYSVSREKKERFSLILESASTNQTSMYLCASSLSGQVADTQYFGPGTRLTVL.

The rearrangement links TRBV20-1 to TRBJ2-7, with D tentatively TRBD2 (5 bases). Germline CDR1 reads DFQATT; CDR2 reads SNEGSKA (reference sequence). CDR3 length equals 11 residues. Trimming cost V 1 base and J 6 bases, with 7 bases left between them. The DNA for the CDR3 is TGCAGTGCTAGAGCGGGGTCCGAGCAGTACTTC. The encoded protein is CSARAGSEQYF.

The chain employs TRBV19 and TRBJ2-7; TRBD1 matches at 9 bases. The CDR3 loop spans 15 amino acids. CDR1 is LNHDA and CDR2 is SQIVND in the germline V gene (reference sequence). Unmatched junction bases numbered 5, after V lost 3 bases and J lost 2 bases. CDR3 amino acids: CASSIGTGRPYEQYF. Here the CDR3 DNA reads TGTGCCAGTAGTATTGGGACAGGGAGGCCCTACGAGCAGTACTTC. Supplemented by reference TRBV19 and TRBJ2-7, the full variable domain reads DGGITQSPKYLFRKEGQNVTLSCEQNLNHDAMYWYRQDPGQGLRLIYYSQIVNDFQKGDIAEGYSVSREKKESFPLTVTSAQKNPTAFYLCASSIGTGRPYEQYFGPGTRLTVT.

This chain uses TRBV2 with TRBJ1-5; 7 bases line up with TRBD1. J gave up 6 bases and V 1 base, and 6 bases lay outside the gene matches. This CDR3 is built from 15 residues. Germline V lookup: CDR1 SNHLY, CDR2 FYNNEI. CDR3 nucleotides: TGTGCCAGCAGTGAAGGGAGAAGGGGGCCTCAGCCCCAGCATTTT. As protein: CASSEGRRGPQPQHF. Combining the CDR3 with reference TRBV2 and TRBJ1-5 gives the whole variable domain EPEVTQTPSHQVTQMGQEVILRCVPISNHLYFYWYRQILGQKVEFLVSFYNNEISEKSEIFDDQFSVERPDGSNFTLKIRSTKLEDSAMYFCASSEGRRGPQPQHFGDGTRLSIL.

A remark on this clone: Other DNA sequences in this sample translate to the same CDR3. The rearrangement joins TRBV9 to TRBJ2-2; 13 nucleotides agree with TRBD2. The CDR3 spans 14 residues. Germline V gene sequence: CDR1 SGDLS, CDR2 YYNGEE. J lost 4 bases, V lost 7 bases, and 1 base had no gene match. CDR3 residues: CASRTSGGTGELFF. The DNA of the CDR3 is TGTGCCAGCCGGACTAGCGGGGGCACCGGGGAGCTGTTTTTT.

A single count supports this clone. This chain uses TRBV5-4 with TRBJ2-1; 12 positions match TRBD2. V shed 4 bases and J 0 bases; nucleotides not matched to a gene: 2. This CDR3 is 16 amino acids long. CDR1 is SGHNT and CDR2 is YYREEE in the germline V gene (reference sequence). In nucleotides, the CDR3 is TGTGCCAGCAGCCCGACTAGCGGGAGCTCCTACAATGAGCAGTTCTTC. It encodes CASSPTSGSSYNEQFF.

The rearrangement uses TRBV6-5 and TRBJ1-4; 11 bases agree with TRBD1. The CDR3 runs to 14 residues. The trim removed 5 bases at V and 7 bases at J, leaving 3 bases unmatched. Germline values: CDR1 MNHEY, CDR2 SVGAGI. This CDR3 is CASSPGTGGEKLFF. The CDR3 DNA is TGTGCCAGCAGTCCCGGGACAGGGGGTGAAAAACTGTTTTTT.

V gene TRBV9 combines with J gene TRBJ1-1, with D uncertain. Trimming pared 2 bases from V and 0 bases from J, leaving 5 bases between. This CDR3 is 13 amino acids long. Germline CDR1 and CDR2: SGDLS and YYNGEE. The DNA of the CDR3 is TGTGCCAGCAGCGTTAGAATGAACACTGAAGCTTTCTTT. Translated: CASSVRMNTEAFF. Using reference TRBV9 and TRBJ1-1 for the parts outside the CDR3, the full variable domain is DSGVTQTPKHLITATGQRVTLRCSPRSGDLSVYWYQQSLDQGLQFLIQYYNGEERAKGNILERFSAQQFPDLHSELNLSSLELGDSALYFCASSVRMNTEAFFGQGTRLTVV.

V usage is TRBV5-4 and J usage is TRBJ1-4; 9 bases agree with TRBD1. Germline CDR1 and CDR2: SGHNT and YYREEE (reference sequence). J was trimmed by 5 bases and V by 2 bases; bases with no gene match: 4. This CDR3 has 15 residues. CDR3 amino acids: CASSFTGTGNEKLFF. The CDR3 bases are TGTGCCAGCAGCTTTACCGGGACAGGGAATGAAAAACTGTTTTTT.

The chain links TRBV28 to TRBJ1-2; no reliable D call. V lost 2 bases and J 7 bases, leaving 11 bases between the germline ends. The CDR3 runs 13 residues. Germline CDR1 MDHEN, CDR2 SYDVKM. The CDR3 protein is CASSLRLAGGYTF. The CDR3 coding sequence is TGTGCCAGCAGTTTACGACTGGCGGGTGGCTACACCTTC.

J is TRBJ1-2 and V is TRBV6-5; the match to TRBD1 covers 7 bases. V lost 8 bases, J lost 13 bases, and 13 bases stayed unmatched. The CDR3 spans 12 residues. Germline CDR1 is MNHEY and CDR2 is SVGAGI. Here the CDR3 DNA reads TGTGCCAGCGGAGCAATTACAGGGGCGAGCACCTTC. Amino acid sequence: CASGAITGASTF.

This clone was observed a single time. In nucleotides, the CDR3 is TGTGCCAGCAGTTTGGGAGCAGGGGGCCTACGGGCATCTGGGGCCAACGTCCTGACTTTC. It codes for CASSLGAGGLRASGANVLTF. The chain has TRBV27 and TRBJ2-6; 8 bases fit TRBD1. Germline trimming cut 3 bases from V and 1 base from J; bases unmatched to any gene: 14. CDR3 length: 20 residues. Germline CDR1 and CDR2: MNHEY and SMNVEV (reference sequence).

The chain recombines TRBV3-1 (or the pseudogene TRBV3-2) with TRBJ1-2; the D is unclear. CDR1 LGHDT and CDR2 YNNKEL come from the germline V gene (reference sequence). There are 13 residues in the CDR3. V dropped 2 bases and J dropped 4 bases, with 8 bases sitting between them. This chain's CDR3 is CASSQTVLYGYTF. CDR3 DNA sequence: TGTGCCAGCAGCCAAACAGTACTCTATGGCTACACCTTC.

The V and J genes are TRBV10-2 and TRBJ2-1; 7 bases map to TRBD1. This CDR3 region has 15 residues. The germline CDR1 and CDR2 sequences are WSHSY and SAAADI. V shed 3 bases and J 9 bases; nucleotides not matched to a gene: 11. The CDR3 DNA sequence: TGCGCCAGCAGTGATTCGACAACAGGGGAGCGTGAGCAGTTCTTC. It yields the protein CASSDSTTGEREQFF.

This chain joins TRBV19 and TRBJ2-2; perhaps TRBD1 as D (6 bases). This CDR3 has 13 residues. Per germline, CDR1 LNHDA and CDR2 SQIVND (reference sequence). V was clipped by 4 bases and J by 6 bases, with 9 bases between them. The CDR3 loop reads CASSTSGAGELFF. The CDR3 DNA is TGTGCCAGTAGTACTTCAGGGGCCGGGGAGCTGTTTTTT.

CDR3 DNA sequence: TGTGCCAGCAGCCAAGGGCAGGGGGCTAAAGGCTACACCTTC. Protein sequence: CASSQGQGAKGYTF. This sequence joins TRBV3-1 (or the pseudogene TRBV3-2) and TRBJ1-2, with 8 positions matching TRBD1. V was clipped by 1 base and J by 8 bases; unmatched bases: 6. CDR1 and CDR2 (germline): LGHDT, YNNKEL (reference sequence). The CDR3 sequence is 14 residues long.

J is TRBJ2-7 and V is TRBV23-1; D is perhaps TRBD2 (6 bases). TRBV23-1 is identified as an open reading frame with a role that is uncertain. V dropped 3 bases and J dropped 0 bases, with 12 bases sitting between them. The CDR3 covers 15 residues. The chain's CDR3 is CASSQEGRSSYEQYF. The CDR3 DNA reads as TGCGCCAGCAGTCAGGAGGGGCGGAGCTCCTACGAGCAGTACTTC.